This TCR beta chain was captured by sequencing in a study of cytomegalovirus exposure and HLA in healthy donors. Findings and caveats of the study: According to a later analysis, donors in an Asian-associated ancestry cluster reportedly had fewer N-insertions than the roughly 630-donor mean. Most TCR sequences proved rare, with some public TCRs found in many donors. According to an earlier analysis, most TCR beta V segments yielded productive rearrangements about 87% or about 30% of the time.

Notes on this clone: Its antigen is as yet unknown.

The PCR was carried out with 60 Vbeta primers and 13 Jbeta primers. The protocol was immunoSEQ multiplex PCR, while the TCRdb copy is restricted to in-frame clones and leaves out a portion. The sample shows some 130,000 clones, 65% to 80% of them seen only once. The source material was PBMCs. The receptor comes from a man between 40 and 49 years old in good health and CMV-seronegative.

The DNA for the CDR3 is TGTGCCAGCAGTGAAGTTCTAGCGGGAGGGAGGACCTACGAGCAGTACTTC. It codes for CASSEVLAGGRTYEQYF. The chain couples TRBV6-1 to TRBJ2-7; 12 bases align to TRBD2. The V gene end was trimmed by 1 base and the J gene end by 2 bases; junction bases not matched to a gene: 6. CDR3 length: 17 residues. Germline CDR1 is MNHNS and CDR2 is SASEGT.